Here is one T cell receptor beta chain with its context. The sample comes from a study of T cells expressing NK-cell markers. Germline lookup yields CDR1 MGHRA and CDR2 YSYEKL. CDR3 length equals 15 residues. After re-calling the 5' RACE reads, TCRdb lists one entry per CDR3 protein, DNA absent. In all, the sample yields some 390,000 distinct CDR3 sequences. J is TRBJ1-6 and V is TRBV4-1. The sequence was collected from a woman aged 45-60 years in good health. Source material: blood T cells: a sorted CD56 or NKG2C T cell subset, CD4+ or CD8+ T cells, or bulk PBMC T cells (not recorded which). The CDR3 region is CASSRIPGLDSPLHF.